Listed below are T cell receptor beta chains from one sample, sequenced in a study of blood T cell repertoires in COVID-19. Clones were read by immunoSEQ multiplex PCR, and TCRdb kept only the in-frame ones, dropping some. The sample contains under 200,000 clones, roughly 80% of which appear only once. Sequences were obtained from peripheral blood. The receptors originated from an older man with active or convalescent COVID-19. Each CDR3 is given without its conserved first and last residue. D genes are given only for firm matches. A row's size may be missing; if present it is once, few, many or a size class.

ASSFSQVANYGYT TRBV10-2 . .
ASSPPHLALPSYNEQF TRBV28 . .
ASSTTRYTEAF TRBV5-6 . .
ASSPRQGNGSPLH TRBV7-6 TRBD1 .
ASSPRGMSTGNTEAF TRBV18 . .
ASVPSGRAFYEQY TRBV28 TRBD2 .
ASSLGGRGDSEQF TRBV7-6 . .
ASSLTGGSNTEAF TRBV9 . .
ASSPRQYVYEQY TRBV18 . .
ASSTWTVRSGNTIY TRBV28 . once
ASSPGSGVQPQH TRBV28 . .
ASSPVERAGANVLT TRBV14 . .
ASSSAENYGYT TRBV5-5 . .
ASSFRSSYNEQF TRBV7-2 . .
ASSLEGVFAYGYT TRBV5-1 . .